The present T cell receptor (beta chain) was sequenced within a study of CD8 T cells in ankylosing spondylitis (dated by TCRdb to 2016 to 2017). Some background on the complete study: The study profiled T cell receptor beta repertoires in healthy donors and ankylosing spondylitis patients to find disease-linked TCR variants. The full study cohort comprised about 25 ankylosing spondylitis patients and some 110 healthy donors. Peripheral blood was sampled, and synovial fluid was also collected from ankylosing spondylitis patients.

The CDR3 runs 13 residues from the cysteine to the phenylalanine. This entry keeps only the CDR3 DNA: 39 bases, framed from base 1. The germline V gene supplies CDR1 LGHNA and CDR2 YNFKEQ. V is reduced by 4 bases and J by 5 bases, leaving a spacing of 11 bases between them. The listed sequencing device is Illumina HiSeq 2500. Quantitative 5'-RACE with molecular barcodes was used to prepare TCR beta libraries. The original pipeline was this. To identify disease-linked TCR variants, a new computational method was used, one built on a probabilistic model of VDJ rearrangement. TCRdb ran its own pipeline on the public reads, namely fastp trimming at Q25 and MiXCR clone calling, and kept in-frame beta chains. Each CDR3 protein gets just one entry, which takes the most common genes and DNA from the rows behind it. None of the V and J calls come from the authors' own analysis; TCRdb made them. Present in this sample are 90,000 to 100,000 distinct CDR3 sequences, roughly 8.3% of which were seen just once. The ten largest clones add up to 9.9% of the sample.

A word on this clonotype: The clone's antigen remains unknown. Base qualities are not provided; no much larger clone lies one nucleotide away.

Overall study outcomes, separate from this receptor: The disease-linked clones had a CD8+ phenotype and were found at relatively low frequencies in peripheral blood. Blood from ankylosing spondylitis patients appeared to be characterized by a TCR beta motif made up of under ten highly homologous amino acid variants. Some motif variants were previously reported in synovial fluid and blood of reactive arthritis patients, suggesting common disease-initiation mechanisms. The disease-linked clones were reported to be significantly enriched in matched synovial fluid samples from ankylosing spondylitis patients.

The receptor chain draws on TRBV4-2 and TRBJ2-5; the D gene is not confidently resolved. The specimen was blood, either unsorted or a sorted T cell fraction (not recorded which). The clonotype comes from a male donor with ankylosing spondylitis or in good health (not recorded which). The CDR3 protein sequence reads: CASSPPVRETQYF. The sequenced DNA is TGTGCCAGCAGCCCCCCTGTAAGGGAGACCCAGTACTTC.